This TCR beta chain was identified during a study of blood T cell repertoires in COVID-19. Participants had their cohort set by participant-reported clinical history. The V end lost 0 bases, the J end lost 0 bases, and 9 bases lay between the germline ends. The CDR3 has 15 amino acids. Per the germline V gene, CDR1 is MRHNA and CDR2 is SNTAGT. Measured with immunoSEQ multiplex PCR; TCRdb has only the in-frame clones, and not every one. Among just over 350,000 clones listed, about 88% were seen once. The rearrangement joins TRBV6-4 to TRBJ2-7; D remains unclear. The source of this sequence is a woman aged 25 to 39 who had recovered from COVID-19. The sequenced sample was PBMCs or T cells enriched from blood (not recorded which). The CDR3 loop is CASSDSPLNSYEQYF. DNA for the CDR3: TGTGCCAGCAGTGACTCCCCGCTAAACTCCTACGAGCAGTACTTC.